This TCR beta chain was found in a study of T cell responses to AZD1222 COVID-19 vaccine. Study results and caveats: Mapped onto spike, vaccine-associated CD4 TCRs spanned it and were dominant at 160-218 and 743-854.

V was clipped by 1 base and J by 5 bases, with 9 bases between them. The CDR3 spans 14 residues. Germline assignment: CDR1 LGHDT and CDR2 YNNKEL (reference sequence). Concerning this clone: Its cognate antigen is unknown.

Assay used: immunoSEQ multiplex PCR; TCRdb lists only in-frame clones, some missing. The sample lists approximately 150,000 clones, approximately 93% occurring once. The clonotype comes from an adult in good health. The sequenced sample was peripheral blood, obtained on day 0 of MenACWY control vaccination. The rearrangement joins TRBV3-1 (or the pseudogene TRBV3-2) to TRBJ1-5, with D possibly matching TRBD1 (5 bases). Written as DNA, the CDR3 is TGTGCCAGCAGCCAAGGGGGGAGATATCAGCCCCAGCATTTT. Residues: CASSQGGRYQPQHF.